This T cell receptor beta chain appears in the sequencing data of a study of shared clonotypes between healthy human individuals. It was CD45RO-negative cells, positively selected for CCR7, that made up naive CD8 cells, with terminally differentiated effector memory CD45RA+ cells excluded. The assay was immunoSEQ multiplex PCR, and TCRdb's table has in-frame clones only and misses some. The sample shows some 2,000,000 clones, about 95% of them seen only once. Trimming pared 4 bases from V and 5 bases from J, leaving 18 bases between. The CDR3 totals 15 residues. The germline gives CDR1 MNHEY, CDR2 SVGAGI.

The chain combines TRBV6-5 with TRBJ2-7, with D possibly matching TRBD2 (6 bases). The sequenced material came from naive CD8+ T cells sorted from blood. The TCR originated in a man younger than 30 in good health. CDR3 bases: TGTGCCAGCAGTTCCCGGGACTCCGGTCCGCACGAGCAGTACTTC. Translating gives CASSSRDSGPHEQYF.